This TCR beta chain was identified in a study of blood T cell repertoires in COVID-19. The CDR3 length is 14 residues. V lost 5 bases and J lost 8; bases outside the gene matches: 10. Germline V CDR1 and CDR2: SGHRS, YFSETQ. Generated by immunoSEQ multiplex PCR, the TCRdb table keeps only in-frame clones and is missing some. The sample comprises 270,000 or so clones, 89% of which are singletons, and roughly 5% rests with the top ten. The sequenced material came from peripheral blood. The TCR was taken from a woman aged 40 to 50 who had recovered from COVID-19. The chain employs TRBV5-1 and TRBJ1-3; 7 bases match TRBD1. The CDR3 is CASSLTGLEDTIYF. CDR3 sequence (DNA): TGCGCCAGCAGTTTGACAGGGTTGGAGGACACCATATATTTT.